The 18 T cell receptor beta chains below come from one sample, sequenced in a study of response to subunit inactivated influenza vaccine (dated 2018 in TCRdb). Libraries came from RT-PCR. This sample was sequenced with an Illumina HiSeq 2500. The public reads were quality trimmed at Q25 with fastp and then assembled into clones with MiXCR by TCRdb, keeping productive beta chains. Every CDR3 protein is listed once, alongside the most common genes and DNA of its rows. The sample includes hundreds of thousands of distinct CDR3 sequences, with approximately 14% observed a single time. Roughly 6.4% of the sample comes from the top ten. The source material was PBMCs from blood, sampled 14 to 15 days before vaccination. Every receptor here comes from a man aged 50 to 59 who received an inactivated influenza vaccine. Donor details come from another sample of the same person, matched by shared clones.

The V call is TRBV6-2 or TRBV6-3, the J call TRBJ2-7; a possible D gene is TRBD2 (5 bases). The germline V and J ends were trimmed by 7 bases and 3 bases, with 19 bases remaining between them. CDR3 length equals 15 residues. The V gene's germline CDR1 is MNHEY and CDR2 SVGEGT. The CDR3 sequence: CASILGGRIGYEQYF. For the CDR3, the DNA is TGTGCCAGCATCCTGGGCGGGCGAATCGGCTACGAGCAGTACTTC.

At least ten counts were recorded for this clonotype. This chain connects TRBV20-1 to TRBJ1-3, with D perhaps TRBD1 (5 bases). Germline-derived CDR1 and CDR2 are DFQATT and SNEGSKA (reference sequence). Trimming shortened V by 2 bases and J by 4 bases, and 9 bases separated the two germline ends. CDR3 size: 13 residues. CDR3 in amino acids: CSARSGTGNTIYF. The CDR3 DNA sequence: TGCAGTGCTAGATCCGGGACGGGAAACACCATATATTTT.

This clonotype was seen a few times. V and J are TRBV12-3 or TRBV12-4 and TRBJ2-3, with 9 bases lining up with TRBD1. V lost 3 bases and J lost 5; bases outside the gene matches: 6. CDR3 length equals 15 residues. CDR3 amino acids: CASSFYRGLKDTQYF. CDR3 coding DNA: TGTGCCAGCAGTTTTTACAGGGGGCTTAAAGATACGCAGTATTTT.

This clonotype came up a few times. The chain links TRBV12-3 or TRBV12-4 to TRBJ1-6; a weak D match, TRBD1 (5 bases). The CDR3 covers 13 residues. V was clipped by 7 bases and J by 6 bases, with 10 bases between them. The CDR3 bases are TGTGCCAGCAAAGGGGCCCGTAATTCACCCCTCCACTTT. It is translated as CASKGARNSPLHF.

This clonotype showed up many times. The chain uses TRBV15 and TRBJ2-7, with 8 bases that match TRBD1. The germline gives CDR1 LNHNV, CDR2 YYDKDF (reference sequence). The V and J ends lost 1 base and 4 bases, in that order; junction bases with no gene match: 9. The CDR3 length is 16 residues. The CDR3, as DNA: TGTGCCACCAGCAGAGTTTTTCGGGACAGGAGTTACGAGCAGTACTTC. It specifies CATSRVFRDRSYEQYF.

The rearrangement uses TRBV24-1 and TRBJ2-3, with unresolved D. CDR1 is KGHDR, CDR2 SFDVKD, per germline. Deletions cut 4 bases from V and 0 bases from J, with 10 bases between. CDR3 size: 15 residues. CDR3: CATSEPDGSTDTQYF. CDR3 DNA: TGTGCCACCAGTGAACCGGACGGTAGCACAGATACGCAGTATTTT.

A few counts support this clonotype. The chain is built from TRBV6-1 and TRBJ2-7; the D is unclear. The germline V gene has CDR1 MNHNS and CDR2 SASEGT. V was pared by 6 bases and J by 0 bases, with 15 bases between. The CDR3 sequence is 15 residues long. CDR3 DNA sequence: TGTGCCAGCAGCCCCCAGGTATCATACTCCTACGAGCAGTACTTC. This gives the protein CASSPQVSYSYEQYF.

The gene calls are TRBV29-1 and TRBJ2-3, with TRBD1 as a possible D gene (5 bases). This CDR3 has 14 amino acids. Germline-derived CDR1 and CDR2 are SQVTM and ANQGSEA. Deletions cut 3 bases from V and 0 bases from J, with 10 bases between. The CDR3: CSVDETASTDTQYF. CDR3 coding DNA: TGCAGCGTTGATGAGACAGCTAGCACAGATACGCAGTATTTT.

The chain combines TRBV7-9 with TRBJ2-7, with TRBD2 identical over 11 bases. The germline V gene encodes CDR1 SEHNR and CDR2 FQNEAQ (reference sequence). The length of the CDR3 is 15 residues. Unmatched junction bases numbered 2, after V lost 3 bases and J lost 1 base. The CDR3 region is CASSFSGGASYEQYF. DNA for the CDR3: TGTGCCAGCAGCTTTAGCGGGGGGGCGTCCTACGAGCAGTACTTC.

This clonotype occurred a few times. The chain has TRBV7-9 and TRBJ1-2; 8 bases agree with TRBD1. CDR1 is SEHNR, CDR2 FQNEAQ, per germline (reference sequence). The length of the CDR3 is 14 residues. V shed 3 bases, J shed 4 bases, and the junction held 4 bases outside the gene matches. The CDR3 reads CASSFTGGSYGYTF. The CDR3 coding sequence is TGTGCCAGCAGCTTTACAGGGGGGAGCTATGGCTACACCTTC.

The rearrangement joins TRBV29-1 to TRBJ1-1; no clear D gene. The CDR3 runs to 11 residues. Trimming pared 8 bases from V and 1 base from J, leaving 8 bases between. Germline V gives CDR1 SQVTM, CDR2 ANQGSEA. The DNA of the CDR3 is TGCAGCACGGACGCGAACACTGAAGCTTTCTTT. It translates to CSTDANTEAFF.

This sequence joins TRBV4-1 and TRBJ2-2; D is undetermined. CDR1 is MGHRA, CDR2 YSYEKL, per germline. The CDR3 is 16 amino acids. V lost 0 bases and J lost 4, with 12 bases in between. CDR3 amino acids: CASSQESTVITGELFF. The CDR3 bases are TGCGCCAGCAGCCAAGAAAGCACCGTTATCACCGGGGAGCTGTTTTTT.

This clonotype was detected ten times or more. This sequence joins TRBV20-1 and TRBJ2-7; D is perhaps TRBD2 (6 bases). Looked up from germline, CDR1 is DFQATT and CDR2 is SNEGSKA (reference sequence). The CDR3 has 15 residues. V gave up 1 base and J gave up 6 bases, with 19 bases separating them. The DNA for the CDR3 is TGCAGTGCTAGAGCCCCAAAGGGTAGCGGTGTCGAGCAGTACTTC. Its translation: CSARAPKGSGVEQYF.

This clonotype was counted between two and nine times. DNA for the CDR3: TGCAGTGCTTTGCGGACAGGGGTTGGCGAGCAGTACTTC. Protein product: CSALRTGVGEQYF. This rearrangement joins TRBV20-1 to TRBJ2-7, with 9 bases matching TRBD1. This CDR3 is built from 13 residues. Germline V lookup: CDR1 DFQATT, CDR2 SNEGSKA (reference sequence). The V gene end was trimmed by 5 bases and the J gene end by 6 bases; junction bases not matched to a gene: 8.

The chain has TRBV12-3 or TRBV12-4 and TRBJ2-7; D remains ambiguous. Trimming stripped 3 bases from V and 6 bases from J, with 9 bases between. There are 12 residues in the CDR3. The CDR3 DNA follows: TGTGCCAGCAGTTTTTCCCTACTCGAGCAGTACTTC. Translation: CASSFSLLEQYF.

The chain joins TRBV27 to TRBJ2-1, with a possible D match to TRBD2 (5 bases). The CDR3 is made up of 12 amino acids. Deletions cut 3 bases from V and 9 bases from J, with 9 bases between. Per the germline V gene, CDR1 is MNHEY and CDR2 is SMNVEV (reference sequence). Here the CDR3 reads CASSFHRGEQFF. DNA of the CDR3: TGTGCCAGCAGTTTTCATCGGGGTGAGCAGTTCTTC.

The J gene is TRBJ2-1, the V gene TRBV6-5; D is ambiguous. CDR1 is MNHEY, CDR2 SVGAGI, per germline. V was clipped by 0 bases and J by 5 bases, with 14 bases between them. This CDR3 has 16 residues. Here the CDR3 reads CASSYSGPRRDNEQFF. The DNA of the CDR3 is TGTGCCAGCAGTTACTCCGGACCGCGCCGGGACAATGAGCAGTTCTTC.

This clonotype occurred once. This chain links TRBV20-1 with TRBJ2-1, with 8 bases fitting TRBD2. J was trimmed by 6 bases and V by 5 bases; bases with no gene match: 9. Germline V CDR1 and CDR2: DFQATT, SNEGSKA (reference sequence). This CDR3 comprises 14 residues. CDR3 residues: CSASRGTSSNEQFF. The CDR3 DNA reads TGCAGTGCTTCACGCGGGACTAGTTCCAATGAGCAGTTCTTC.